These T cell receptor beta chains were read from a single sample in a study of cytomegalovirus exposure and HLA in healthy donors. Sequencing was performed with immunoSEQ multiplex PCR; in TCRdb, only in-frame clones are kept and a portion is missing. The sample contains some 120,000 clones, 70% to 80% of which appear only once. The sequencing sample was made of PBMCs. These TCRs come from a woman in her fifties or sixties in good health and CMV-seropositive. The CDR3 runs from the conserved cysteine through the conserved F or W. D genes are given only for firm matches. The size entry is marked missing in some rows and otherwise reads once, few, many or a size class.

CDR3nt,CDR3aa,d_gene,abundance,j_gene,v_gene
TGCAGCGTTGAACGGTCTATGAACACTGAAGCTTTCTTT,CSVERSMNTEAFF,NA,NA,TRBJ1-1,TRBV29-1
TGTGCCAGCAGCCCGGACAGTAGCAATCAGCCCCAGCATTTT,CASSPDSSNQPQHF,NA,few,TRBJ1-5,TRBV7-9
TGTGCCAGCACCCGTTTTTCTGGGGCCAACGTCCTGACTTTC,CASTRFSGANVLTF,NA,NA,TRBJ2-6,TRBV7-9
TGTGCCAGCAGTCGACAGGGGGTTAGGGAGACCCAGTACTTC,CASSRQGVRETQYF,TRBD1,NA,TRBJ2-5,TRBV28
TGCGCCAGCAGCCAAGGAGGACAGGTATTCAATCAGCCCCAGCATTTT,CASSQGGQVFNQPQHF,TRBD1,NA,TRBJ1-5,TRBV4-1
TGTGCCTGGAGAGAATCAGGGGGCCTTCTATTTCCCGATAATTCACCCCTCCACTTT,CAWRESGGLLFPDNSPLHF,TRBD1,NA,TRBJ1-6,TRBV30
TGTGCCAGCAGTTACTCGGGGGGTGAGCAGTTCTTC,CASSYSGGEQFF,NA,NA,TRBJ2-1,TRBV6-5
TGCGCCAGCAGCCAAATGACATCAACTAATGAAAAACTGTTTTTT,CASSQMTSTNEKLFF,NA,few,TRBJ1-4,TRBV4-3
TGTGCCAGCAGTGAATACCCGTTCGGCGAGCAGTACTTC,CASSEYPFGEQYF,NA,NA,TRBJ2-7,TRBV6-1
TGCGCCAGCTCGACCCAGGGCAGGTCCGAAGAGACCCAGTACTTC,CASSTQGRSEETQYF,NA,NA,TRBJ2-5,TRBV5-1
TGTGCCAGCAGCTTGGGGGGCCGGAACACTGAAGCTTTCTTT,CASSLGGRNTEAFF,NA,NA,TRBJ1-1,TRBV5-8